This is a list of T cell receptor beta chains from one sample in a study of blood T cell repertoires in COVID-19. The data were produced by immunoSEQ multiplex PCR, yet TCRdb's version contains in-frame clones alone and is incomplete. The table lists more than 300,000 clones, just over 85% of them singletons. Sequencing input: PBMCs or T cells enriched from blood (not recorded which). The receptors derive from a woman aged 18-30 years who had recovered from COVID-19. Both conserved end residues are part of each CDR3. D genes are given only for firm matches. Rows may omit the clone size; those that give it use once, few, many or a size class.

TRBV14	NA	TRBD2	TRBJ2-1	TGTGCCAGCAGCCAAGAATATCGGGGGAGGGATGAGCAGTTCTTC	CASSQEYRGRDEQFF
TRBV5-1	few	NA	TRBJ2-2	TGCGCCAGCAGCTTGGATACAACCTCCGGGGAGCTGTTTTTT	CASSLDTTSGELFF
TRBV27	NA	TRBD1	TRBJ1-2	TGTGCCAGCAGTTTACTAGGACAGGGAACCTTATTGGGGTATGGCTACACCTTC	CASSLLGQGTLLGYGYTF
TRBV27	NA	NA	TRBJ1-2	TGTGCCAGCAGTTTTGAGCCCCACTATGGCTACACCTTC	CASSFEPHYGYTF
TRBV29-1	NA	TRBD1	TRBJ1-2	TGCAGCGTCCGAGGGGTAGGACAGGGAATTGGCTACACCTTC	CSVRGVGQGIGYTF
TRBV6-6	NA	TRBD1	TRBJ2-1	TGTGCCAGCAGTCGAACTTTCGGGACAGGGTATGTTACTGAGCAGTTCTTC	CASSRTFGTGYVTEQFF
TRBV7-2	NA	TRBD1	TRBJ1-4	TGTGCCAGCAGCTCTGGACAGGGTAACGAAAAACTGTTTTTT	CASSSGQGNEKLFF
TRBV6-5	NA	TRBD1	TRBJ1-1	TGTGCCAGCATAGGCAGGGGGAATACTGAAGCTTTCTTT	CASIGRGNTEAFF
TRBV18	NA	NA	TRBJ2-2	TGTGCCAGCTCACCAGAAACGGGGAACACCGGGGAGCTGTTTTTT	CASSPETGNTGELFF
TRBV6-6	NA	TRBD1	TRBJ2-3	TGTGCCAGCAGTTACGGAGGACAGGGGACAGATACGCAGTATTTT	CASSYGGQGTDTQYF
TRBV18	once	TRBD1	TRBJ2-7	TGTGCCAGCTCACCGGGACAGGGACTGTCCTACGAGCAGTACTTC	CASSPGQGLSYEQYF
TRBV6-8	once	NA	TRBJ1-5	TGTGCCAGCATCAAACCGGGGGTGACGCCACATAAGCTCAATCAGCCCCAGCATTTT	CASIKPGVTPHKLNQPQHF
TRBV21-1	NA	NA	TRBJ1-2	TGTGCCAGCTCAAAAAGGGGCGCCGTTCATGGGGGCTACACCTTC	CASSKRGAVHGGYTF
TRBV24-1	NA	TRBD2	TRBJ2-1	TGTGCCACCAGTGAACCAAGCGGGGGAGGCTACAATGAGCAGTTCTTC	CATSEPSGGGYNEQFF
TRBV28	NA	NA	TRBJ2-7	TGTGCCAGCAGTTTCCTAACAGTCCCCTACGAGCAGTACTTC	CASSFLTVPYEQYF
TRBV27	NA	TRBD1	TRBJ1-1	TGTGCCAGCAGTTTAAGAAGGACAGGGAACACTGAAGCTTTCTTT	CASSLRRTGNTEAFF
TRBV30	few	NA	TRBJ1-6	TGTGCCTGGAGCCAAGGACAGACCAGCTCCTATAATTCACCCCTCCACTTT	CAWSQGQTSSYNSPLHF
TRBV27	NA	NA	TRBJ2-2	TGTGCCAGCAGGCTCTACAGGGACGCGAACACCGGGGAGCTGTTTTTT	CASRLYRDANTGELFF
TRBV18	NA	NA	TRBJ1-3	TGTGCCAGCTCACCTGGACACTCTGGAAACACCATATATTTT	CASSPGHSGNTIYF
TRBV4-1	NA	TRBD1	TRBJ1-2	TGCGCCAGCAGCCCGGAGTGGGGGACAGGCTTCGTGAGTGGCTACACCTTC	CASSPEWGTGFVSGYTF
TRBV5-1	NA	TRBD1	TRBJ2-5	TGCGCCAGCAGTTGGCCCCCCGGGACAGGTTTTGGGACAAAACAAGAGACCCAGTACTTC	CASSWPPGTGFGTKQETQYF
TRBV5-8	NA	NA	TRBJ2-5	TGTGCCAGCAGCTTGGCCAGCGGGCTTCAAGAGACCCAGTACTTC	CASSLASGLQETQYF
TRBV7-9	few	TRBD1	TRBJ1-2	TGTGCCAGCAGCTCCTGGACAGGAACTGAGGGCTACACCTTC	CASSSWTGTEGYTF
TRBV30	NA	TRBD1	TRBJ1-2	TGTGCCTGGAGTTCAGGGACAGTCTATGGCTACACCTTC	CAWSSGTVYGYTF
TRBV28	NA	TRBD2	TRBJ2-3	TGTGCCAGCAGTTCGATCCTAGCGGGGGCCAGCACAGATACGCAGTATTTT	CASSSILAGASTDTQYF
TRBV5-1	NA	NA	TRBJ1-1	TGCGCCAGCAGCTTGGCAGGGGATCTGGCTTTCTTT	CASSLAGDLAFF
TRBV5-1	NA	TRBD1	TRBJ2-1	TGCGCCAGCAGCCTGACAGGGGGCGAATACAATGAGCAGTTCTTC	CASSLTGGEYNEQFF
TRBV7-7	NA	TRBD2	TRBJ2-5	TGTGCTAGCAGCTCAAGGACTAGCGGGGAGACCCAGTACTTC	CASSSRTSGETQYF
TRBV30	NA	TRBD1	TRBJ1-1	TGTGCCTGGAGTGTACAGGGGGAAGCTTTCTTT	CAWSVQGEAFF
TRBV3-1/TRBV3-2	NA	NA	TRBJ1-1	TGTGCCAGCAGCCCTCTAGAGGGGGTCTCTGAAGCTTTCTTT	CASSPLEGVSEAFF
TRBV6-4	once	TRBD1	TRBJ1-2	TGTGCCAGCAGCCCTGACAGGGGAAACTATGGCTACACCTTC	CASSPDRGNYGYTF
TRBV19	NA	TRBD1	TRBJ1-1	TGTGCCAGTGGGGACAGGGGGTACACTGAAGCTTTCTTT	CASGDRGYTEAFF
TRBV19	once	NA	TRBJ1-5	TGTGCCAGTAGTATAGATCTTTATCAGCCCCAGCATTTT	CASSIDLYQPQHF
TRBV7-9	NA	NA	TRBJ1-4	TGTGCCAGCAGCTTAGGGACAGATAATGAAAAACTGTTTTTT	CASSLGTDNEKLFF
TRBV7-9	many	NA	TRBJ2-7	TGTGCCAGCAGCTTCCCGGGACATCCCGGCGAGCAGTACTTC	CASSFPGHPGEQYF
TRBV7-7	NA	TRBD1	TRBJ2-7	TGTGCTAGCAGCCCCCGGACAGGGGCCTACGAGCAGTACTTC	CASSPRTGAYEQYF
TRBV2	NA	TRBD1	TRBJ2-7	TGTGCCAGCAGCGACCCGGGACAGAGCTACGAGCAGTACTTC	CASSDPGQSYEQYF
TRBV6-5	few	NA	TRBJ1-2	TGTGCCAGCAGTTACACCGGACAAATTGGGGACTATGGCTACACCTTC	CASSYTGQIGDYGYTF
TRBV6-5	NA	TRBD2	TRBJ2-1	TGTGCCAGCACGGTCCAGCGGGGGTACAATGAGCAGTTCTTC	CASTVQRGYNEQFF
TRBV5-4	few	NA	TRBJ2-7	TGTGCCAGCAGCTTCGGCAGCGGGTACGAGCAGTACTTC	CASSFGSGYEQYF
TRBV9	NA	NA	TRBJ1-1	TGTGCCAGCAGCCCTACAGGAGGGGACACTGAAGCTTTCTTT	CASSPTGGDTEAFF